This T cell receptor beta chain comes out of a study of T cells in localized non-small cell lung cancer. The repertoire was sequenced with immunoSEQ multiplex PCR; TCRdb's copy has only in-frame clones and lacks some. In the table there are roughly 30,000 clones, 91% of which are singletons. CDR3 length equals 14 residues. In germline, CDR1 is LNHNV, CDR2 YYDKDF (reference sequence). Between the trimmed V and J ends, which lost 3 bases and 1 base, there was a span of 6 bases. This sequence joins TRBV15 and TRBJ1-4; TRBD1 is a possible D gene (5 bases). The TCR was taken from a female donor older than 55 with stage I lung adenocarcinoma. Sequenced here: peripheral blood, sampled before any cancer treatment. The CDR3 nucleotides are TGTGCCACCAGCAGGGGGCGAACTAATGAAAAACTGTTTTTT. This codes for CATSRGRTNEKLFF.